This note documents a single TCR beta chain sequence. Deletions cut 0 bases from V and 8 bases from J, with 7 bases between. The germline V gene has CDR1 MNHNY and CDR2 SVGAGI (reference sequence). The CDR3 loop spans 13 amino acids. The sample is drawn from a study of control samples from healthy donors and cancer patients. Assay: immunoSEQ multiplex PCR; the TCRdb copy retains only in-frame clones and omits some. The sample yields more than 110,000 clones, more than 85% seen once. Sequencing input: blood. V usage is TRBV6-6 and J usage is TRBJ1-4; D is uncertain. The TCR was taken from a woman younger than 45 in good health. The CDR3 DNA follows: TGTGCCAGCAGTTACTCTCGGTGGGAAAAACTGTTTTTT. It encodes CASSYSRWEKLFF.